A single sample is the source of the 10 T cell receptor beta chains below, sequenced in a study of blood T cells in healthy people across ages. Through a sample-barcoded 5' primer and a J-beta primer mix, a second PCR was run for roughly 7 to 11 cycles. From the 5' RACE reads, TCRdb called clonotypes with MiXCR, one entry per CDR3 protein. The data contain about 900,000 distinct CDR3 sequences, about 48% of them singletons. The source material was blood. The receptors originated from a young man in good health.

The V call is TRBV11-3, the J call TRBJ2-1; TRBD2 aligns across 8 bases. Per germline, CDR1 SGHNT and CDR2 YENEEA. This CDR3 region has 17 residues. The J segment lost 0 bases and the V segment lost 2 bases, leaving 6 bases of the junction unmatched. This CDR3 is CASSLSGLGISYNEQFF. The CDR3 coding sequence is TGTGCCAGCAGCTTATCGGGACTAGGGATCTCCTACAATGAGCAGTTCTTC.

The chain combines TRBV7-9 with TRBJ2-7; 9 bases fit TRBD1. Germline lookup yields CDR1 SEHNR and CDR2 FQNEAQ (reference sequence). This CDR3 is 14 amino acids long. V shed 4 bases and J 2 bases; nucleotides not matched to a gene: 3. CDR3 sequence (DNA): TGTGCCAGCAGCTGGGACAGGGAAGCCTACGAGCAGTACTTC. The encoded protein is CASSWDREAYEQYF.

V gene TRBV4-1 combines with J gene TRBJ2-1; possibly TRBD1 for D (6 bases). This CDR3 has 14 residues. Germline V gives CDR1 MGHRA, CDR2 YSYEKL. V lost 3 bases and J lost 4, with 10 bases in between. The CDR3 loop reads CASSQATGYNEQFF. The CDR3 DNA is TGCGCCAGCAGCCAGGCTACAGGGTACAATGAGCAGTTCTTC.

Note on this clonotype: One junction end disagrees with the germline gene, perhaps due to a read error. The chain employs TRBV20-1 and TRBJ2-7, with D possibly matching TRBD2 (6 bases). The germline V gene has CDR1 DFQATT and CDR2 SNEGSKA (reference sequence). The CDR3 totals 13 residues. For the CDR3, the DNA is TGCAGCGCTAGACCGCGGGGTCCCAATGAGCAGTACTTC. It is translated as CSARPRGPNEQYF.

In its sample, this clonotype was seen a few times. The J gene is TRBJ2-3, the V gene TRBV5-1; D possibly matches TRBD1 or TRBD2 (5 bases each). CDR1 and CDR2 (germline): SGHRS, YFSETQ. The CDR3 extends over 16 amino acids. Trimming removed 4 bases from V and 6 bases from J, with 21 bases in between. CDR3 sequence reads: CASSPTGPTWSDTQYF. CDR3 nucleotides: TGCGCCAGCAGCCCGACGGGACCAACCTGGTCCGATACGCAGTATTTT.

The CDR3, as DNA: TGTGCCAGCAGTGCTAGCGGGGGGGACCAAGAGACCCAGTACTTC. Translating it yields CASSASGGDQETQYF. The chain has TRBV6-5 and TRBJ2-4; 12 bases match TRBD2. The tail of the sequence fits TRBJ2-5 better, so the J call may be wrong. The CDR3 length is 15 residues. Per the germline V gene, CDR1 is MNHEY and CDR2 is SVGAGI.

This rearrangement joins TRBV6-2 or TRBV6-3 to TRBJ2-3; D possibly corresponds to TRBD2 (5 bases). From germline, CDR1 is MNHEY and CDR2 SVGEGT. The ends were cut back, 7 bases at V and 2 bases at J, with 10 bases in the middle. The CDR3 is 13 residues long. CDR3 bases: TGTGCCAGCACAGCGGTTTCCACAGATACGCAGTATTTT. Its protein is CASTAVSTDTQYF.

The chain has TRBV4-1 and TRBJ2-7; 12 nucleotides match TRBD1. CDR1 and CDR2 from the germline V gene are MGHRA and YSYEKL. This CDR3 has 18 amino acids. J was trimmed by 2 bases and V by 3 bases; bases with no gene match: 11. CDR3 sequence: CASSHLGGQGAYAYEQYF. CDR3 DNA sequence: TGCGCCAGCAGCCACCTCGGGGGACAGGGGGCTTATGCCTACGAGCAGTACTTC.

The chain's CDR3 is CATQGGLEQYF. The DNA of the CDR3 is TGTGCCACCCAGGGAGGGCTCGAGCAGTACTTC. The rearrangement uses TRBV10-3 and TRBJ2-7; 7 nucleotides align to TRBD2. Germline V CDR1 and CDR2: ENHRY, SYGVKD. The CDR3 runs to 11 residues. V lost 10 bases and J lost 6; bases outside the gene matches: 6.

V gene TRBV20-1 combines with J gene TRBJ2-3; D unclear. With 1 base removed from V and 0 bases from J, the gap between germline ends came to 11 bases. There are 15 residues in the CDR3. The germline CDR1 and CDR2 sequences are DFQATT and SNEGSKA (reference sequence). CDR3 sequence (DNA): TGCAGTGCTAGAGGGGTAGTCCTCAGCACAGATACGCAGTATTTT. It encodes CSARGVVLSTDTQYF.